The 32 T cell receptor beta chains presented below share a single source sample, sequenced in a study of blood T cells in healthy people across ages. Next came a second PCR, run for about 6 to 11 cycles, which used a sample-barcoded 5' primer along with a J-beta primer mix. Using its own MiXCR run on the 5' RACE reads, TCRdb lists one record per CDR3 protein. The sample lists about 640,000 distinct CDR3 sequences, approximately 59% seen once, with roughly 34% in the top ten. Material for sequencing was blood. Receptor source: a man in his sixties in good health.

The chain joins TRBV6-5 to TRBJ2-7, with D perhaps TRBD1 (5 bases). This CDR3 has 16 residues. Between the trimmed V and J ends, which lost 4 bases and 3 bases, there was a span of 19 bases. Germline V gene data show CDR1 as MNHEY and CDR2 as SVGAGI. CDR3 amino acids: CASSFGPSGLSYEQYF. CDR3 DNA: TGTGCCAGCAGTTTCGGCCCTTCAGGGTTAAGCTACGAGCAGTACTTC.

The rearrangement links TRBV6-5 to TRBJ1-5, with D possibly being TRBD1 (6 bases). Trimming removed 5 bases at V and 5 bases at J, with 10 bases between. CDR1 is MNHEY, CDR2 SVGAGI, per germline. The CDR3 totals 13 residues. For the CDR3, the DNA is TGTGCCAGCAGTGCAGGGGTGGATCAGCCCCAGCATTTT. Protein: CASSAGVDQPQHF.

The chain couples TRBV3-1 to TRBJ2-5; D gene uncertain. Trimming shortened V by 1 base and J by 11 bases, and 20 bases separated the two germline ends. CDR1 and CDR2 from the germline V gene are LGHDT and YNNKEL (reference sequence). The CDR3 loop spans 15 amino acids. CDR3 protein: CASSQGPLSYNEQYF. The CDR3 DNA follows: TGTGCCAGCAGCCAAGGGCCACTCTCCTACAATGAGCAGTACTTC.

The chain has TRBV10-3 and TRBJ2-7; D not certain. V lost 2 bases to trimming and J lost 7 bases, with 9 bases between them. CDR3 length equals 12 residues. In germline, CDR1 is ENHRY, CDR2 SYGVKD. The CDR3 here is CAISEGLLEQYF. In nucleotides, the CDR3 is TGTGCCATCAGTGAGGGTCTCCTGGAGCAGTACTTC.

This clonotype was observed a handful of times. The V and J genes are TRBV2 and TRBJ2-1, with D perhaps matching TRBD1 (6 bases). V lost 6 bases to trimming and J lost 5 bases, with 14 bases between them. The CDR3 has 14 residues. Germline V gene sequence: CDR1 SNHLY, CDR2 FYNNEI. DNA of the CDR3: TGTGCCAGCAGCCAAGCGACAGGACACAATGAGCAGTTCTTC. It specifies CASSQATGHNEQFF.

CDR3 bases: TGTGCCAGCAGCTTGATGAGGGGAGCGGGCACAGATACGCAGTATTTT. Protein sequence: CASSLMRGAGTDTQYF. V is TRBV5-5 and J is TRBJ2-3; D could derive from TRBD1 or TRBD2 (5 bases each). The germline V and J ends were trimmed by 1 base and 1 base, with 13 bases remaining between them. The germline CDR1 and CDR2 sequences are SGHKS and YYEKEE (reference sequence). The CDR3 runs to 16 residues.

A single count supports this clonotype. This chain's CDR3 is CASSSSRTGLYGYTF. The CDR3 DNA follows: TGTGCCAGCAGTTCCTCCAGGACAGGCCTTTATGGCTACACCTTC. The chain employs TRBV12-3 or TRBV12-4 and TRBJ1-2; 7 nucleotides match TRBD1. There are 15 residues in the CDR3. V lost 4 bases to trimming and J lost 5 bases; unmatched junction nucleotides: 10.

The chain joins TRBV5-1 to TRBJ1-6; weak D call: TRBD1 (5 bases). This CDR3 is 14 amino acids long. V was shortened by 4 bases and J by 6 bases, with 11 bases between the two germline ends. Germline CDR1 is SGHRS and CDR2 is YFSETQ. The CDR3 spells CASSRQYANSPLHF. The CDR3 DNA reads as TGCGCCAGCAGCCGACAGTATGCTAATTCACCCCTCCACTTT.

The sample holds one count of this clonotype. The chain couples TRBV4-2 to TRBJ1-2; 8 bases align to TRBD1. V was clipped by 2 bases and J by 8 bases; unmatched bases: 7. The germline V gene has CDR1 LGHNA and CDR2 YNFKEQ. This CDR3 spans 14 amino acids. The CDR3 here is CASSQKGQGGGYTF. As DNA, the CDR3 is TGTGCCAGCAGCCAAAAAGGACAGGGAGGCGGCTACACCTTC.

The CDR3 sequence is CASSSPGQGRENYGYTF. CDR3 DNA: TGTGCCAGCAGCTCCCCCGGACAGGGGCGTGAAAACTATGGCTACACCTTC. J is TRBJ1-2 and V is TRBV28; 9 nucleotides align to TRBD1. There are 17 residues in the CDR3. V lost 6 bases to trimming and J lost 2 bases; unmatched junction nucleotides: 13. The germline V gene has CDR1 MDHEN and CDR2 SYDVKM.

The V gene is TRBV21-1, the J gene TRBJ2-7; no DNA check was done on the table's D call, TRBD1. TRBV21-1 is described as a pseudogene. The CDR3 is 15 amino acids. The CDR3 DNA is TGTGCCAGCAGCAAGGGGGACAGAGTTGTATACGAGCAGTACTTC. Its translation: CASSKGDRVVYEQYF.

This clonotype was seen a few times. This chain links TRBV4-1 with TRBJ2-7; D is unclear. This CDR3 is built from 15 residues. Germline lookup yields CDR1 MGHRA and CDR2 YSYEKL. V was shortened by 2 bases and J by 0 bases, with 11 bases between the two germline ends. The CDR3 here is CASSQQPQASYEQYF. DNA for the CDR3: TGCGCCAGCAGCCAACAACCCCAGGCCTCCTACGAGCAGTACTTC.

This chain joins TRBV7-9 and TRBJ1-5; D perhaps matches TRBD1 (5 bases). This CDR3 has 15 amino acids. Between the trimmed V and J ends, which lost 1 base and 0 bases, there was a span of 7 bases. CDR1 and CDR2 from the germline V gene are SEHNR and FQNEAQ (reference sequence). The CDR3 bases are TGTGCCAGCAGCTTAGGACAGAGTAGCAATCAGCCCCAGCATTTT. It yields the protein CASSLGQSSNQPQHF.

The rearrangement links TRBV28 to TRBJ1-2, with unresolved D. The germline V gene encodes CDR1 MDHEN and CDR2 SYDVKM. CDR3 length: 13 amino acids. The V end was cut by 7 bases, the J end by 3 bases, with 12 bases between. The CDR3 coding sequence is TGTGCCAGCATCGGAGGATCTCACTATGGCTACACCTTC. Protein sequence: CASIGGSHYGYTF.

The CDR3 coding sequence is TGCGCCAGCAGTCTGTCTAGCGGGGGGGTTAATGAGCAGTTCTTC. Translating gives CASSLSSGGVNEQFF. The chain joins TRBV10-2 to TRBJ2-1, with TRBD2 identical over 12 bases. This CDR3 region has 15 residues. Losses at the gene ends were 5 bases for V and 7 bases for J; bases not matched to a gene: 6. Germline CDR1 and CDR2: WSHSY and SAAADI.

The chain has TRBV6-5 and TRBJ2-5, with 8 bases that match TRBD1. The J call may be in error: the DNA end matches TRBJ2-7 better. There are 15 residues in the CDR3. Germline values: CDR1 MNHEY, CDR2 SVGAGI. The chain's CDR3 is CASSYSGGQGDEQYF. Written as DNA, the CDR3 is TGTGCCAGCAGTTACTCGGGAGGACAGGGAGACGAGCAGTACTTC.

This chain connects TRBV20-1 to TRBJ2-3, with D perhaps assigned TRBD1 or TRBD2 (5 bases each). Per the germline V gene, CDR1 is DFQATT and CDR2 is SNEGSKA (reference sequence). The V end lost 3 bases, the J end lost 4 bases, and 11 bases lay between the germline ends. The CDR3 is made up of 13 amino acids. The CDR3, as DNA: TGCAGTGCTAGGGAGGTGGGGGCAGATACGCAGTATTTT. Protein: CSAREVGADTQYF.

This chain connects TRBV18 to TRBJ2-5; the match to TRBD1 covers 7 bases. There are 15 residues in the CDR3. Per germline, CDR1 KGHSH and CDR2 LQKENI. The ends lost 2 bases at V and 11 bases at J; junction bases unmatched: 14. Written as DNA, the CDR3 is TGTGCCAGCTCACCAGGGCAGGGGGACGGCAATGAGCAGTACTTC. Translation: CASSPGQGDGNEQYF.

CDR3 DNA sequence: TGCAGTGCAGGCAGGGGCAATCAGCCCCAGCATTTT. This sequence encodes CSAGRGNQPQHF. The chain links TRBV20-1 to TRBJ1-5, with D perhaps TRBD1 (5 bases). V lost 6 bases, J lost 2 bases, and 8 bases lay in between. The CDR3 spans 12 residues. Germline CDR1 and CDR2: DFQATT and SNEGSKA (reference sequence).

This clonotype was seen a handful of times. CDR3 in amino acids: CASSLAQLEAYEQYF. The CDR3 DNA sequence: TGTGCCAGCAGCTTAGCGCAACTAGAAGCGTACGAGCAGTACTTC. The chain combines TRBV7-8 with TRBJ2-7, with a weak D call TRBD2 (5 bases). With 0 bases removed from V and 4 bases from J, the gap between germline ends came to 13 bases. Germline V gene sequence: CDR1 SGHVS, CDR2 FQNEAQ. The CDR3 runs 15 residues.

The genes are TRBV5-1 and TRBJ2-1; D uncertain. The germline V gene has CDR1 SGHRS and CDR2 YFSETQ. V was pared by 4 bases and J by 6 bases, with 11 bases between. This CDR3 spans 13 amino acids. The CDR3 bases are TGCGCCAGCAGCCTGAACTTGGGCAATGAGCAGTTCTTC. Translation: CASSLNLGNEQFF.

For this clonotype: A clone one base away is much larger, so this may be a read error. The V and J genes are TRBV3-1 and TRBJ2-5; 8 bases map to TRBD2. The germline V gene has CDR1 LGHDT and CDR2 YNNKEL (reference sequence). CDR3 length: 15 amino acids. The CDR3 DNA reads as TGTGCCAGCAACCAAGGGACCGGGAGGGCAGAGACCCAGTACTTC. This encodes CASNQGTGRAETQYF.

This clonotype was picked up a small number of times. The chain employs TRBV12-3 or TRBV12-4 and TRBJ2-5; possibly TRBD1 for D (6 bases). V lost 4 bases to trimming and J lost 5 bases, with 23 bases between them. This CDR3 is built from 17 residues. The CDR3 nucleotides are TGTGCCAGCAGTTCCCGCAGCCAGGGGAGTACCAGGGAGACCCAGTACTTC. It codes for CASSSRSQGSTRETQYF.

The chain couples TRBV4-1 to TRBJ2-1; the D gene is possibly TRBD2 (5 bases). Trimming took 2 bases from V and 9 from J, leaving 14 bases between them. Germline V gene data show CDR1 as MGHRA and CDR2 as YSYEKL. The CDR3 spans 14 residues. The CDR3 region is CASSQRAPRGEQFF. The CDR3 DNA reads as TGCGCCAGCAGCCAAAGAGCCCCCCGGGGTGAGCAGTTCTTC.

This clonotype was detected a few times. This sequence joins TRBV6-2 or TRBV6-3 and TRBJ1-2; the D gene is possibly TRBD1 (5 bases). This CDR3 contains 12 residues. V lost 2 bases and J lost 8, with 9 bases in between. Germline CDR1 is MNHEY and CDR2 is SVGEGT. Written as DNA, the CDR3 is TGTGCCAGCAGTTACCCAGGGAGGGGCTACACCTTC. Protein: CASSYPGRGYTF.

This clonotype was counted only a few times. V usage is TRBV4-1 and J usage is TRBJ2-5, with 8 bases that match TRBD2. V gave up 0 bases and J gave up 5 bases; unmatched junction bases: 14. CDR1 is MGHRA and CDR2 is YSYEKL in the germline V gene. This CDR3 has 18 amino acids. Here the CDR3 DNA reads TGCGCCAGCAGCCAAGAACTCCAGCGGGGGACCCTCGGTGAGACCCAGTACTTC. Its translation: CASSQELQRGTLGETQYF.

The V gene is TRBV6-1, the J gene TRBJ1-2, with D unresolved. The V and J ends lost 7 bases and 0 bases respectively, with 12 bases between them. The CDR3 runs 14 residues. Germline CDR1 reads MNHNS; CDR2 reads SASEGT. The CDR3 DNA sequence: TGTGCCAGCATAGAGACTCTAGCTAACTATGGCTACACCTTC. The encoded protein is CASIETLANYGYTF.

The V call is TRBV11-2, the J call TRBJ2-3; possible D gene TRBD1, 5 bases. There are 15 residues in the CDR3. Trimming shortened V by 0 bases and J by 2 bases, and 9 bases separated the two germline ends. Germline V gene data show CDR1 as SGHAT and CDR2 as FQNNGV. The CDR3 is CASSLDSRDTDTQYF. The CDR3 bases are TGTGCCAGCAGCTTAGACAGCAGGGACACAGATACGCAGTATTTT.

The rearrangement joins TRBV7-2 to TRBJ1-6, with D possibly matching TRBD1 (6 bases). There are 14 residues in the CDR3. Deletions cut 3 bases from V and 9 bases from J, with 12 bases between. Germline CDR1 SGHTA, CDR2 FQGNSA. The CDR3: CASSFRQEASPLHF. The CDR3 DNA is TGTGCCAGCAGCTTTAGACAGGAAGCTTCACCCCTCCACTTT.

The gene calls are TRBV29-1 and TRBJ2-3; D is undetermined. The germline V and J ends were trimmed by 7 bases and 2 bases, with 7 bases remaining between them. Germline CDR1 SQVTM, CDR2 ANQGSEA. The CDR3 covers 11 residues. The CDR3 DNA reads TGCAGCGCTAAGTCCACAGATACGCAGTATTTT. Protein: CSAKSTDTQYF.

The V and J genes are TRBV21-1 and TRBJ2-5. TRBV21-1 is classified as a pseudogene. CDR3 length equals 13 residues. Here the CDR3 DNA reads TGTGCCAGCAGGTCACAGTCTCAAGAGACCCAGTACTTC. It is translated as CASRSQSQETQYF.

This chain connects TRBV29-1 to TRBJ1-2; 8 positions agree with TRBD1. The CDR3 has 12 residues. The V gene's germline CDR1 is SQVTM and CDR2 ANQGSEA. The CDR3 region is CSAGQGAYGYTF. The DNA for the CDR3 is TGCAGTGCTGGGCAGGGGGCGTATGGCTACACCTTC.